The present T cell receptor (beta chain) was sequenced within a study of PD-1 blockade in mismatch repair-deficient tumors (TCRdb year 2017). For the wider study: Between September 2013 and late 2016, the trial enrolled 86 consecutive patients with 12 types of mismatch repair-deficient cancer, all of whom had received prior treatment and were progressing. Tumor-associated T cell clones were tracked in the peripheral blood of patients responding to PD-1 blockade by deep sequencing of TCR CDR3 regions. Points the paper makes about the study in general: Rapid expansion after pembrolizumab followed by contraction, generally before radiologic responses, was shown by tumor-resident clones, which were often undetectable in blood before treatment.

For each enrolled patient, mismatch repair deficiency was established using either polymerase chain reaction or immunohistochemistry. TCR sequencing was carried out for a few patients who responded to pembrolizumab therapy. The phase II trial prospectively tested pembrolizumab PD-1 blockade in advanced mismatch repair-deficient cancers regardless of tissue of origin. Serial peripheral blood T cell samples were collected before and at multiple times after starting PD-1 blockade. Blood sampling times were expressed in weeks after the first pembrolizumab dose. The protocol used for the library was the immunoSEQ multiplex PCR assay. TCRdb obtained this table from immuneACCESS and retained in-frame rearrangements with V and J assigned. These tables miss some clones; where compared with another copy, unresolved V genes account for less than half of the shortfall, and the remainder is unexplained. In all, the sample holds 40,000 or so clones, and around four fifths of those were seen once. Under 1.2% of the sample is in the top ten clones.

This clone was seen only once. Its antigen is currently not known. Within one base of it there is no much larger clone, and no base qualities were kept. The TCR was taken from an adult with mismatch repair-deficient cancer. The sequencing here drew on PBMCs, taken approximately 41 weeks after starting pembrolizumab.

The nucleotides read TGTGCCAGTAGTCGAGCCCCACTAGCAGGCCCCCAAGAGACCCAGTACTTC. Translated, it gives CASSRAPLAGPQETQYF. The V and J genes are TRBV19 and TRBJ2-5, with TRBD2 perhaps the D gene, on 6 matching bases. The CDR3, from cysteine to phenylalanine, totals 17 residues. Only CDR3 DNA remains: 51 bases, in frame from the first base. CDR1 and CDR2 are drawn from the germline V gene (reference sequence): LNHDA, SQIVND. V loses 5 bases, J loses 1 base, and the germline ends lie 20 bases apart.